One sample yielded the 5 T cell receptor beta chains listed below, sequenced in a study of cytomegalovirus exposure and HLA in healthy donors. The PCR employed 60 Vbeta primers together with 13 Jbeta primers. The table came from immunoSEQ multiplex PCR; TCRdb's copy has only in-frame clones and leaves some out. The sample holds around 78,000 clones; approximately 88% are singletons and the top ten take approximately 2.4%. Material: PBMCs. These receptors all stem from a woman aged 45 to 65 in good health and CMV-seronegative.

The chain couples TRBV6-9 to TRBJ2-7; 11 bases are a match to TRBD2. This CDR3 region has 18 residues. Germline values: CDR1 MNHGY, CDR2 SVAAGI. With V trimmed by 6 bases and J by 5 bases, 18 bases remained unmatched. The CDR3 region has the DNA TGTGCCAGCAGCTCCAGGGTTTTGACTAGCGGGAAGAAGGACGAGCAGTACTTC. Encoded protein: CASSSRVLTSGKKDEQYF.

V is TRBV6-1 and J is TRBJ2-2; 8 bases match TRBD1. CDR1 and CDR2 (germline): MNHNS, SASEGT. This CDR3 is 16 amino acids long. The V segment lost 4 bases and the J segment 6 bases; nucleotides outside the gene matches: 10. The CDR3 reads CASSGPGTGGSGELFF. In DNA, the CDR3 is TGTGCCAGCAGTGGCCCGGGGACAGGAGGATCCGGGGAGCTGTTTTTT.

The chain couples TRBV10-3 to TRBJ2-3, with D maybe TRBD2 (5 bases). The CDR3 runs 13 residues. Trimming pared 2 bases from V and 3 bases from J, leaving 6 bases between. Germline CDR1 reads ENHRY; CDR2 reads SYGVKD. CDR3 nucleotides: TGTGCCATCAGTGAGAGGGAGACAGATACGCAGTATTTT. Protein sequence: CAISERETDTQYF.

The chain links TRBV5-1 to TRBJ2-1; 9 bases agree with TRBD1. The germline CDR1 and CDR2 sequences are SGHRS and YFSETQ. After removal of 4 bases from V and 7 bases from J, the junction contained 9 bases not matched to a gene. There are 15 residues in the CDR3. CDR3 amino acids: CASSVGQGYWNEQFF. In DNA form, the CDR3 reads TGCGCCAGCAGCGTGGGACAGGGATATTGGAATGAGCAGTTCTTC.

This clone was seen a single time. This chain uses TRBV7-2 with TRBJ2-2; D remains ambiguous. Germline V gives CDR1 SGHTA, CDR2 FQGNSA. The V gene lost 2 bases and the J gene lost 8 bases, with 15 bases spanning the gap. There are 15 residues in the CDR3. The CDR3 DNA reads as TGTGCCAGCAGCTTACCCGTTTTCTCACTTGGGGAGCTGTTTTTT. This sequence encodes CASSLPVFSLGELFF.